This T cell receptor (beta chain) was identified during a study of blood T cells in healthy people across ages. CDR3 length equals 15 residues. Germline V CDR1 and CDR2: MDHEN, SYDVKM. A sample-barcoded 5' primer and a J-beta primer mix were used in a second PCR of roughly 7 to 11 cycles. Template switching added a 12-random-nucleotide identifier to every cDNA molecule. TCRdb redid the calling of the 5' RACE reads with MiXCR, one entry per CDR3 protein. The data contain almost 1 million distinct CDR3 sequences, 51% of them seen just once; the ten biggest clones take up around a fifth. This clonotype appeared a few times. The antigen remains undetermined. Study conclusions and caveats: TCR beta diversity, measured per million T cells, fell in a roughly linear way with age. Changes in expanded clonotypes were possibly confounded, as the CMV status of donors was unknown. Because sorting was not performed, PBMCs prevented conclusive naive versus antigen-experienced comparison.

The receptor comes from a woman aged 55-69 years in good health. Sequenced sample: blood. The rearrangement links TRBV28 to TRBJ2-5; 7 bases are shared with TRBD1. The end of the DNA is better explained by TRBJ2-7, so the J call may be wrong. For the CDR3, the DNA is TGTGCCAGCAGAAGTAACCGGGACAGCAGTTACGAGCAGTACTTC. Translated, it gives CASRSNRDSSYEQYF.